The 27 T cell receptor beta chains reported below all come from one sample, sequenced in a study of T cell changes during pregnancy in multiple sclerosis. The table came from immunoSEQ multiplex PCR; TCRdb's copy has only in-frame clones and leaves some out. Among roughly 84,000 clones, 93% were seen once, and the ten largest hold 1.3% to 1.5%. Sample: peripheral blood, taken in the third trimester of pregnancy. These receptors all come from a female donor in good health, enrolled as a control in a pregnancy study.

V is TRBV5-1 and J is TRBJ2-5; no clear D. The CDR3 has 11 amino acids. Trimming pared 3 bases from V and 4 bases from J, leaving 4 bases between. CDR1 and CDR2 from the germline V gene are SGHRS and YFSETQ. The CDR3 DNA is TGCGCCAGCAGCTCGGTAGAGACCCAGTACTTC. Amino acids: CASSSVETQYF.

The rearrangement links TRBV6-1 to TRBJ1-5, with 12 bases identical to TRBD1. The ends lost 2 bases at V and 6 bases at J; junction bases unmatched: 2. CDR3 size: 15 residues. The germline gives CDR1 MNHNS, CDR2 SASEGT. CDR3 in DNA: TGTGCCAGCAGTGAATCGGGACAGGGGGCTCAGCCCCAGCATTTT. Its translation: CASSESGQGAQPQHF.

V gene TRBV28 combines with J gene TRBJ2-1; 7 bases are a match to TRBD2. Germline loops: CDR1 MDHEN, CDR2 SYDVKM. The CDR3 is 19 amino acids. After removal of 2 bases from V and 9 bases from J, the junction contained 22 bases not matched to a gene. The CDR3 DNA sequence: TGTGCCAGCAGTTTAAATCCCGACCGGACTAGGCCCAGCTCATTTGAGCAGTTCTTC. The encoded protein is CASSLNPDRTRPSSFEQFF.

The J gene is TRBJ2-7, the V gene TRBV11-3, with TRBD1 matching over 7 bases. This CDR3 has 15 amino acids. V was pared by 4 bases and J by 1 base, with 7 bases of the junction left unmatched. CDR1 SGHNT and CDR2 YENEEA come from the germline V gene. CDR3 nucleotides: TGTGCCAGCAGCTCCAGGGACAGTCCTTCCTACGAGCAGTACTTC. Protein: CASSSRDSPSYEQYF.

This rearrangement joins TRBV27 to TRBJ1-5; 7 nucleotides align to TRBD1. Trimming took 5 bases from V and 4 from J; bases not matched to a gene: 8. The CDR3 sequence is 15 residues long. Germline CDR1 and CDR2: MNHEY and SMNVEV (reference sequence). The DNA for the CDR3 is TGTGCCAGCAGTAGAGGGACAGCAAGAAATCAGCCCCAGCATTTT. This gives the protein CASSRGTARNQPQHF.

This clone was seen once. The V and J genes are TRBV7-9 and TRBJ2-7, with 7 bases that match TRBD1. Per germline, CDR1 SEHNR and CDR2 FQNEAQ (reference sequence). This CDR3 comprises 16 residues. The ends lost 7 bases at V and 0 bases at J; junction bases unmatched: 12. The CDR3 spells CASNDAGGSSSYEQYF. CDR3 coding DNA: TGTGCCAGCAACGACGCAGGGGGTTCAAGCTCCTACGAGCAGTACTTC.

This clone was seen a single time. The chain has TRBV11-3 and TRBJ2-1, with TRBD2 matching 9 bases. The CDR3 is made up of 16 amino acids. The V gene's germline CDR1 is SGHNT and CDR2 YENEEA. The V gene end was trimmed by 5 bases and the J gene end by 3 bases; junction bases not matched to a gene: 8. The CDR3 DNA reads as TGTGCCAGCAGCCCAAATAGCGGGGGACTCTACAATGAGCAGTTCTTC. Amino acids: CASSPNSGGLYNEQFF.

This sequence joins TRBV7-9 and TRBJ1-2; D is perhaps TRBD1 (5 bases). V shed 4 bases and J shed 2 bases, with 11 bases lying between them. CDR1 and CDR2 from the germline V gene are SEHNR and FQNEAQ (reference sequence). CDR3 length: 14 residues. The CDR3 loop reads CASSSGDSNYGYTF. CDR3 bases: TGTGCCAGCAGCTCGGGGGACTCGAACTATGGCTACACCTTC.

CDR3 loop: CASSPGQGPNEQFF. Written as DNA, the CDR3 is TGTGCCAGCAGTCCAGGACAGGGTCCCAATGAGCAGTTCTTC. The V gene is TRBV28, the J gene TRBJ2-1; 8 nucleotides match TRBD1. V shed 5 bases and J 6 bases; nucleotides not matched to a gene: 6. The CDR3 extends over 14 amino acids. Germline values: CDR1 MDHEN, CDR2 SYDVKM. Drawing the rest from reference TRBV28 and TRBJ2-1, the complete variable domain is DVKVTQSSRYLVKRTGEKVFLECVQDMDHENMFWYRQDPGLGLRLIYFSYDVKMKEKGDIPEGYSVSREKKERFSLILESASTNQTSMYLCASSPGQGPNEQFFGPGTRLTVL.

J is TRBJ1-5 and V is TRBV18, with 8 bases lining up with TRBD1. From germline, CDR1 is KGHSH and CDR2 LQKENI. The V gene end was trimmed by 3 bases and the J gene end by 7 bases; junction bases not matched to a gene: 5. The CDR3 has 14 residues. CDR3 DNA: TGTGCCAGCTCACCCGGACAGGGAGAACAGCCCCAGCATTTT. This sequence encodes CASSPGQGEQPQHF.

This chain connects TRBV18 to TRBJ2-7, with D possibly TRBD1 on 5 matching bases. The germline V gene encodes CDR1 KGHSH and CDR2 LQKENI. The CDR3 is 13 residues long. Trimming removed 6 bases at V and 1 base at J, with 10 bases between. The CDR3 bases are TGTGCCAGCTCTAACAGGAATTCCTACGAGCAGTACTTC. Protein product: CASSNRNSYEQYF.

The chain links TRBV7-6 to TRBJ2-1; 7 bases fit TRBD1. This CDR3 contains 15 residues. With 5 bases clipped from V and 4 bases from J, the junction kept 8 bases outside the gene matches. Germline assignment: CDR1 SGHVS and CDR2 FNYEAQ. The CDR3 bases are TGTGCCAGCAGCCGAGCAGGACAGGAGTACAATGAGCAGTTCTTC. It codes for CASSRAGQEYNEQFF. The full variable domain, completed using reference TRBV7-6 and TRBJ2-1, is GAGVSQSPRYKVTKRGQDVALRCDPISGHVSLYWYRQALGQGPEFLTYFNYEAQQDKSGLPNDRFSAERPEGSISTLTIQRTEQRDSAMYRCASSRAGQEYNEQFFGPGTRLTVL.

This clone was observed once. The chain recombines TRBV7-2 with TRBJ2-5, with D maybe TRBD1 (5 bases). Germline CDR1 reads SGHTA; CDR2 reads FQGNSA. With 5 bases removed from V and 1 base from J, the gap between germline ends came to 14 bases. The CDR3 covers 15 residues. CDR3 in amino acids: CASSPQTGPQETQYF. CDR3 sequence (DNA): TGTGCCAGCAGCCCGCAAACAGGACCCCAAGAGACCCAGTACTTC.

V is TRBV2 and J is TRBJ1-5, with D perhaps TRBD1 (5 bases). Per germline, CDR1 SNHLY and CDR2 FYNNEI. The CDR3 is 14 residues long. V lost 1 base to trimming and J lost 5 bases, with 9 bases between them. The CDR3 here is CASSEEAGYQPQHF. In DNA, the CDR3 is TGTGCCAGCAGTGAAGAGGCAGGGTATCAGCCCCAGCATTTT.

This clone came up a few times. The genes are TRBV10-1 and TRBJ1-5; perhaps TRBD1 as D (5 bases). Trimming shortened V by 4 bases and J by 0 bases, and 10 bases separated the two germline ends. CDR1 is WNHNN, CDR2 SYGVQD, per germline (reference sequence). The CDR3 spans 15 residues. CDR3 amino acids: CASSGRGNSNQPQHF. The CDR3 DNA reads TGCGCCAGCAGTGGGAGGGGTAATAGCAATCAGCCCCAGCATTTT.

V usage is TRBV5-1 and J usage is TRBJ1-3; D is unclear. The CDR3 runs 15 residues. Between the trimmed V and J ends, which lost 4 bases and 0 bases, there was a span of 11 bases. Germline V gives CDR1 SGHRS, CDR2 YFSETQ. In DNA, the CDR3 is TGCGCCAGCAGCCCGGGAGCGGTCTCTGGAAACACCATATATTTT. Protein product: CASSPGAVSGNTIYF.

The chain carries TRBV4-2 and TRBJ2-7, with D perhaps matching TRBD1 (6 bases). The CDR3 loop spans 15 amino acids. Trimming left V 3 bases short and J 0 bases short, with 12 bases between. The germline V gene encodes CDR1 LGHNA and CDR2 YNFKEQ. The CDR3, as DNA: TGTGCCAGCAGCCATTGGACAGAGAGCTCCTACGAGCAGTACTTC. Translating it yields CASSHWTESSYEQYF.

The genes are TRBV20-1 and TRBJ2-2, with 10 bases that match TRBD1. With V trimmed by 5 bases and J by 13 bases, 4 bases remained unmatched. Per germline, CDR1 DFQATT and CDR2 SNEGSKA (reference sequence). This CDR3 region has 11 residues. CDR3 sequence reads: CSAAGQGRLFF. CDR3 nucleotide sequence: TGCAGTGCTGCGGGACAGGGGAGGCTGTTTTTT.

The V and J genes are TRBV7-8 and TRBJ2-1; 10 nucleotides agree with TRBD2. The CDR3 runs 16 residues. The germline V gene has CDR1 SGHVS and CDR2 FQNEAQ. Unmatched junction bases numbered 12, after V lost 1 base and J lost 12 bases. The CDR3 nucleotides read TGTGCCAGCAGCTTAGGGCTAGCGGGAGTAGGAGTTGGGCAGTTCTTC. This sequence encodes CASSLGLAGVGVGQFF.

The CDR3 spells CAWSGDSGEKLFF. The CDR3 DNA is TGTGCCTGGAGTGGCGACTCCGGGGAAAAACTGTTTTTT. The V gene is TRBV30, the J gene TRBJ1-4; D gene ambiguous. The V gene lost 1 base and the J gene lost 8 bases, with 11 bases spanning the gap. This CDR3 has 13 amino acids. Germline V gives CDR1 GTSNPN, CDR2 SVGIG (reference sequence).

The chain couples TRBV27 to TRBJ2-3; a possible D gene is TRBD1 (5 bases). The V and J ends lost 2 bases and 6 bases respectively, with 12 bases between them. The CDR3 extends over 14 amino acids. Germline CDR1 is MNHEY and CDR2 is SMNVEV (reference sequence). The CDR3 DNA sequence: TGTGCCAGCAGTTTAACAACAGGACGGGATACGCAGTATTTT. Amino acids: CASSLTTGRDTQYF.

This chain uses TRBV28 with TRBJ2-3; 9 nucleotides line up with TRBD2. The CDR3 has 16 residues. J gave up 3 bases and V 2 bases, and 6 bases lay outside the gene matches. Germline assignment: CDR1 MDHEN and CDR2 SYDVKM. The CDR3 sequence: CASSLTLAGVTDTQYF. The CDR3 coding sequence is TGTGCCAGCAGTTTAACGTTAGCGGGAGTGACAGATACGCAGTATTTT.

The chain is built from TRBV5-1 and TRBJ2-5; 7 nucleotides agree with TRBD1. The CDR3 extends over 15 amino acids. The trim removed 5 bases at V and 1 base at J, leaving 8 bases unmatched. Germline lookup yields CDR1 SGHRS and CDR2 YFSETQ. DNA of the CDR3: TGCGCCAGCAGTTCCGGGACAGCCATCCAAGAGACCCAGTACTTC. Amino acid sequence: CASSSGTAIQETQYF.

This chain connects TRBV7-8 to TRBJ2-2, with D tentatively TRBD2 (6 bases). The CDR3 has 17 amino acids. V lost 5 bases and J 5 bases, leaving 21 bases between the germline ends. CDR1 is SGHVS and CDR2 is FQNEAQ in the germline V gene. The CDR3 reads CASSPRRVAEVTGELFF. CDR3 coding DNA: TGTGCCAGCAGCCCGCGACGAGTAGCGGAAGTTACCGGGGAGCTGTTTTTT.

The rearrangement links TRBV6-5 to TRBJ2-7, with TRBD2 matching 8 bases. The CDR3 covers 14 residues. With V trimmed by 7 bases and J by 2 bases, 7 bases remained unmatched. Germline V CDR1 and CDR2: MNHEY, SVGAGI. CDR3 DNA sequence: TGTGCCAGCACCCGCGGGGGGACGACCTACGAGCAGTACTTC. Residues: CASTRGGTTYEQYF.

The chain carries TRBV5-1 and TRBJ2-3; D gene unclear. This CDR3 spans 14 amino acids. Trimming removed 3 bases at V and 0 bases at J, with 8 bases between. CDR1 is SGHRS, CDR2 YFSETQ, per germline. The CDR3 is CASSWRYSTDTQYF. In nucleotides, the CDR3 is TGCGCCAGCAGCTGGCGGTATAGCACAGATACGCAGTATTTT.

The chain is built from TRBV5-6 and TRBJ2-3, with TRBD1 identical over 8 bases. After removal of 1 base from V and 4 bases from J, the junction contained 5 bases not matched to a gene. The CDR3 extends over 15 amino acids. The germline CDR1 and CDR2 sequences are SGHDT and YYEEEE. This CDR3 is CASSLLNRGADTQYF. The CDR3 nucleotides are TGTGCCAGCAGCTTGCTCAACAGGGGGGCAGATACGCAGTATTTT.